The 26 T cell receptor beta chains listed next were all sequenced from one sample in a study of blood T cell repertoires in COVID-19 (dated by TCRdb to 2020 to 2022). Libraries were built with the immunoSEQ multiplex PCR assay. Not all clones reach the TCRdb copy of this immuneACCESS table, which keeps in-frame sequences only. Checked studies attribute under half of the gap to unresolved V genes and leave the rest unexplained. The table for this sample lists around 290,000 clones; roughly nine tenths of them were counted only once. Of the sample, about 1.7% falls within the top ten clones. The sample consisted of PBMCs or T cells enriched from blood (not recorded which). The receptor set was obtained from a woman between 35 and 50 years old who had recovered from COVID-19.

The gene calls are TRBV2 and TRBJ1-2; possible D gene TRBD1, 5 bases. The germline gives CDR1 SNHLY, CDR2 FYNNEI. There are 12 residues in the CDR3. V was cut by 8 bases and J by 8 bases, with 15 bases left in between. The CDR3 nucleotides are TGTGCCAGCGGGAGGGGTCCCGAGGGCTACACCTTC. It translates to CASGRGPEGYTF.

DNA for the CDR3: TGTGCCAGCAGCTCAAGAGAGGGCGGAGTCTACACCTTC. Amino acid sequence: CASSSREGGVYTF. The chain recombines TRBV3-1 (or the pseudogene TRBV3-2) with TRBJ1-2; D gene ambiguous. CDR1 LGHDT and CDR2 YNNKEL come from the germline V gene (reference sequence). V lost 5 bases and J lost 10, with 17 bases in between. The CDR3 covers 13 residues.

CDR3 nucleotides: TGTGCCAGCAGCACAGGTCTTGAGACCCAGTACTTC. It yields the protein CASSTGLETQYF. The chain couples TRBV6-5 to TRBJ2-5; perhaps TRBD1 as D (5 bases). The CDR3 is made up of 12 amino acids. The V and J ends lost 6 bases and 5 bases respectively, with 10 bases between them. Germline V gene sequence: CDR1 MNHEY, CDR2 SVGAGI.

This rearrangement joins TRBV2 to TRBJ1-1, with 7 bases that match TRBD1. V gave up 3 bases and J gave up 4 bases; unmatched junction bases: 5. Germline CDR1 reads SNHLY; CDR2 reads FYNNEI. CDR3 length equals 14 residues. The DNA of the CDR3 is TGTGCCAGCAGTGATAGAGCAGGGGGCACTGAAGCTTTCTTT. Translation gives CASSDRAGGTEAFF.

The genes are TRBV6-5 and TRBJ1-4; D uncertain. With 7 bases removed from V and 5 bases from J, the gap between germline ends came to 17 bases. The germline V gene encodes CDR1 MNHEY and CDR2 SVGAGI. This CDR3 contains 15 residues. The CDR3 bases are TGTGCCAGCACTTATACGGGAAGGAAGAATGAAAAACTGTTTTTT. Residues: CASTYTGRKNEKLFF.

The chain is built from TRBV6-5 and TRBJ1-3; 7 bases are shared with TRBD1. This CDR3 region has 15 residues. Germline CDR1 MNHEY, CDR2 SVGAGI. V was pared by 4 bases and J by 2 bases, with 5 bases of the junction left unmatched. The CDR3 protein is CASSLTGIAGNTIYF. As DNA, the CDR3 is TGTGCCAGCAGTTTGACAGGGATCGCTGGAAACACCATATATTTT.

V and J are TRBV2 and TRBJ1-2; the match to TRBD1 covers 10 bases. The ends lost 3 bases at V and 5 bases at J; junction bases unmatched: 6. The CDR3 is 15 residues long. In germline, CDR1 is SNHLY, CDR2 FYNNEI. The DNA for the CDR3 is TGTGCCAGCAGTGACAGGGACAGGGGATGGTATGGCTACACCTTC. Its protein is CASSDRDRGWYGYTF.

V and J are TRBV2 and TRBJ1-1, with 10 bases aligning to TRBD1. The CDR3 extends over 15 amino acids. Trimming removed 9 bases from V and 4 bases from J; junction bases left unmatched: 11. Germline V CDR1 and CDR2: SNHLY, FYNNEI. This CDR3 is CASFWDRGFSTEAFF. In nucleotides, the CDR3 is TGTGCCAGTTTTTGGGACAGGGGCTTTAGCACTGAAGCTTTCTTT.

This rearrangement joins TRBV10-2 to TRBJ2-7; TRBD1 agrees at 7 bases. The length of the CDR3 is 14 residues. From germline, CDR1 is WSHSY and CDR2 SAAADI. The junction had 8 bases not matched to a gene; V was cut back by 6 bases and J by 3 bases. The CDR3 DNA reads TGCGCCAGCAGCTTAGGGGGCCTGGACTACGAGCAGTACTTC. Its translation: CASSLGGLDYEQYF.

The chain joins TRBV30 to TRBJ1-5; D gene ambiguous. V was shortened by 3 bases and J by 3 bases, with 12 bases between the two germline ends. Germline V gene data show CDR1 as GTSNPN and CDR2 as SVGIG (reference sequence). The CDR3 runs to 14 residues. This chain's CDR3 is CAWSASQINQPQHF. The CDR3 region has the DNA TGTGCCTGGAGCGCTTCACAGATCAATCAGCCCCAGCATTTT.

The chain employs TRBV6-1 and TRBJ2-5, with TRBD1 identical over 9 bases. V trimming: 6 bases; J trimming: 4 bases; junction bases outside the gene matches: 3. This CDR3 is 13 amino acids long. Germline CDR1 reads MNHNS; CDR2 reads SASEGT. In DNA form, the CDR3 reads TGTGCCAGCAGCCCACAGGGGGCAGAGACCCAGTACTTC. Translated, it gives CASSPQGAETQYF.

This clone has a single count. V and J are TRBV9 and TRBJ2-6, with 7 bases identical to TRBD2. The J segment lost 0 bases and the V segment lost 5 bases, leaving 11 bases of the junction unmatched. Looked up from germline, CDR1 is SGDLS and CDR2 is YYNGEE. The CDR3 consists of 18 residues. This CDR3 is CASSTVGGSGSGANVLTF. CDR3 DNA sequence: TGTGCCAGCAGTACGGTGGGCGGGAGTGGCTCTGGGGCCAACGTCCTGACTTTC.

The rearrangement uses TRBV5-8 and TRBJ2-5, with TRBD1 identical over 8 bases. The length of the CDR3 is 16 residues. The germline V gene encodes CDR1 SGHTS and CDR2 YDEGEE. The V and J ends lost 0 bases and 2 bases, in that order; junction bases with no gene match: 6. The DNA for the CDR3 is TGTGCCAGCAGCTTGGGACAGGGGAAAATACAAGAGACCCAGTACTTC. Amino acids: CASSLGQGKIQETQYF.

This clone was observed a handful of times. The chain has TRBV18 and TRBJ2-2, with D maybe TRBD2 (5 bases). This CDR3 comprises 15 residues. Germline CDR1 and CDR2: KGHSH and LQKENI. V was cut by 1 base and J by 4 bases, with 10 bases left in between. The CDR3 region is CASSPLAEGTGELFF. DNA of the CDR3: TGTGCCAGCTCACCACTGGCCGAGGGCACCGGGGAGCTGTTTTTT.

This sequence joins TRBV6-2 or TRBV6-3 and TRBJ2-7; 10 bases align to TRBD1. The V gene's germline CDR1 is MNHEY and CDR2 SVGEGT. Trimming cost V 4 bases and J 2 bases; bases outside gene matches: 5. The CDR3 has 15 residues. CDR3 sequence (DNA): TGTGCCAGCAGTTTTGGACAGGGGGTGGCCTACGAGCAGTACTTC. Translation: CASSFGQGVAYEQYF.

The V call is TRBV5-4, the J call TRBJ1-2; the match to TRBD1 covers 12 bases. V lost 4 bases to trimming and J lost 7 bases; unmatched junction nucleotides: 5. The CDR3 runs 14 residues. The germline gives CDR1 SGHNT, CDR2 YYREEE (reference sequence). In DNA, the CDR3 is TGTGCCAGCAGCCGACGGGACAGGGGGCCTGGCTACACCTTC. It translates to CASSRRDRGPGYTF.

The J gene is TRBJ1-5, the V gene TRBV19; D is unclear. Germline V gene lookup returns CDR1 LNHDA and CDR2 SQIVND (reference sequence). The CDR3 runs to 13 residues. V was clipped by 5 bases and J by 6 bases, with 11 bases between them. In DNA form, the CDR3 reads TGTGCCAGTAGTGCGCTGGGAGGTCAGCCCCAGCATTTT. Its translation: CASSALGGQPQHF.

This clone was detected only a few times. The chain is built from TRBV7-2 and TRBJ2-5, with 9 bases matching TRBD2. CDR1 SGHTA and CDR2 FQGNSA come from the germline V gene. V lost 4 bases and J lost 2; bases outside the gene matches: 5. The CDR3 contains 15 residues. The CDR3 coding sequence is TGTGCCAGCAGCTCCGGGACTAGCCTACAAGAGACCCAGTACTTC. It codes for CASSSGTSLQETQYF.

This clone has more than one count but fewer than ten. The V call is TRBV5-1, the J call TRBJ1-2; weak D call: TRBD1 (6 bases). V lost 4 bases and J lost 6, with 13 bases in between. Germline CDR1 is SGHRS and CDR2 is YFSETQ. The CDR3 has 13 residues. CDR3 bases: TGCGCCAGCAGCGCACGACAGGATCATGGCTACACCTTC. This translates into CASSARQDHGYTF.

This chain uses TRBV11-2 with TRBJ2-1; 13 positions agree with TRBD2. Germline CDR1 SGHAT, CDR2 FQNNGV. After removal of 4 bases from V and 8 bases from J, the junction contained 5 bases not matched to a gene. CDR3 length equals 15 residues. Here the CDR3 reads CASSSTSGRADEQFF. For the CDR3, the DNA is TGTGCCAGCAGCTCCACTAGCGGGAGGGCTGATGAGCAGTTCTTC.

The rearrangement uses TRBV30 and TRBJ1-2; D gene ambiguous. Germline V CDR1 and CDR2: GTSNPN, SVGIG (reference sequence). Deletions cut 3 bases from V and 2 bases from J, with 10 bases between. The CDR3 has 13 residues. The CDR3, as DNA: TGTGCCTGGAGCCTCTCGGGGAACTATGGCTACACCTTC. It is translated as CAWSLSGNYGYTF.

Written as DNA, the CDR3 is TGTGCCATCAAACGGGGTCGGCGGGGGGAGAACACTGAAGCTTTCTTT. This gives the protein CAIKRGRRGENTEAFF. The genes are TRBV7-8 and TRBJ1-1, with D maybe TRBD1 (5 bases). The length of the CDR3 is 16 residues. V lost 10 bases and J lost 1, with 22 bases in between. Germline V CDR1 and CDR2: SGHVS, FQNEAQ.

The chain uses TRBV7-2 and TRBJ1-5, with D tentatively TRBD1 (6 bases). V lost 5 bases and J lost 0, with 8 bases in between. The length of the CDR3 is 14 residues. Germline CDR1 and CDR2: SGHTA and FQGNSA. CDR3 sequence reads: CASSPQGSNQPQHF. As DNA, the CDR3 is TGTGCCAGCAGCCCACAGGGTAGCAATCAGCCCCAGCATTTT. Full variable domain (missing parts from reference TRBV7-2 and TRBJ1-5): GAGVSQSPSNKVTEKGKDVELRCDPISGHTALYWYRQSLGQGLEFLIYFQGNSAPDKSGLPSDRFSAERTGGSVSTLTIQRTQQEDSAVYLCASSPQGSNQPQHFGDGTRLSIL.

This rearrangement joins TRBV5-5 to TRBJ2-3; possible D gene TRBD2, 6 bases. This CDR3 comprises 14 residues. V lost 2 bases and J 2 bases, leaving 9 bases between the germline ends. CDR1 SGHKS and CDR2 YYEKEE come from the germline V gene (reference sequence). CDR3 amino acids: CASSFWGDTDTQYF. The CDR3, as DNA: TGTGCCAGCAGCTTCTGGGGGGACACAGATACGCAGTATTTT.

The genes are TRBV3-1 (or the pseudogene TRBV3-2) and TRBJ2-1, with 8 nucleotides matching TRBD2. Germline lookup yields CDR1 LGHDT and CDR2 YNNKEL (reference sequence). The V gene end was trimmed by 6 bases and the J gene end by 4 bases; junction bases not matched to a gene: 8. The CDR3 sequence is 15 residues long. CDR3 in DNA: TGTGCCAGCAGGAATACGGGGGGGGAGTACAATGAGCAGTTCTTC. Protein product: CASRNTGGEYNEQFF.

This clone was seen only once. CDR3: CASSKATGVTNEKLFF. The CDR3 region has the DNA TGTGCCAGTAGTAAGGCGACAGGCGTGACTAATGAAAAACTGTTTTTT. This chain connects TRBV19 to TRBJ1-4, with D tentatively TRBD1 (6 bases). Germline V CDR1 and CDR2: LNHDA, SQIVND (reference sequence). Trimming stripped 4 bases from V and 2 bases from J, with 14 bases between. The CDR3 length is 16 residues.